The rows below give T cell receptor beta chains drawn from one sample of a study of T-cell reconstitution after alpha-beta-depleted transplantation in children. TCRdb itself ran the PCR reads through MiXCR, one entry per CDR3 protein. The sample lists about 980,000 distinct CDR3 sequences, about 29% seen once, with around 30% in the top ten. Here the sequenced sample was PBMCs, mostly from graft donor cells, taken 360 days after TCRalphabeta/CD19-depleted stem cell transplant. These receptors were collected from a boy less than two years old who had a stem cell transplant for SCID, so the T cells may come from the graft donor. CDR3s include the opening cysteine and the closing phenylalanine or tryptophan. The order of the fields is clone size, D gene, J gene, CDR3 length, V gene, CDR3 protein, CDR3 DNA. D genes are given only for firm matches. Size tells how often a clone was seen (once, few, many) or the class of an expanded clone, and some rows leave it out.

>.|TRBD1|TRBJ2-2|20|TRBV10-3
CAIRRNPSKEGQGHTGELFF
TGTGCCATCAGAAGAAACCCCTCCAAGGAGGGACAGGGACACACCGGGGAGCTGTTTTTT
>.|.|TRBJ1-1|15|TRBV12-3/TRBV12-4
CASSFRSAPGTEAFF
TGTGCCAGCAGTTTCAGATCAGCCCCGGGAACTGAAGCTTTCTTT
>.|.|TRBJ2-7|13|TRBV19
CASRDSSDYEQYF
TGTGCCAGTAGAGATTCCTCGGACTACGAGCAGTACTTC
>.|TRBD2|TRBJ2-5|16|TRBV9
CASSVDAGGPGETQYF
TGTGCCAGCAGCGTAGATGCGGGGGGGCCCGGCGAGACCCAGTACTTC
>.|.|TRBJ2-4|15|TRBV20-1
CSARGHYPRGDIQYF
TGCAGTGCTAGAGGGCACTACCCCAGGGGAGACATTCAGTACTTC
>.|.|TRBJ2-7|15|TRBV12-3/TRBV12-4
CASNYRDSPVYEQYF
TGTGCCAGCAACTACAGGGACTCCCCCGTCTACGAGCAGTACTTC
>.|TRBD1|TRBJ2-5|15|TRBV20-1
CSARRVWDRQETQYF
TGCAGTGCTCGACGGGTTTGGGACAGGCAAGAGACCCAGTACTTC
>.|.|TRBJ1-1|13|TRBV6-2/TRBV6-3
CASSPPQAHEAFF
TGTGCCAGCAGCCCCCCCCAGGCTCATGAAGCTTTCTTT
>few|TRBD1|TRBJ2-7|15|TRBV7-3
CASSLRPGQIYEQYF
TGTGCCAGCAGCTTACGACCGGGACAGATCTACGAGCAGTACTTC
>.|.|TRBJ1-2|13|TRBV4-1
CASSPVKFYGYTF
TGCGCCAGCAGCCCCGTGAAATTTTATGGCTACACCTTC
>.|TRBD1|TRBJ2-7|17|TRBV27
CASSFGGLGQGGNEQYF
TGTGCCAGCAGTTTCGGAGGCCTGGGACAGGGAGGGAACGAGCAGTACTTC
>few|TRBD1|TRBJ2-7|15|TRBV2
CASSTRDRRRYEQYF
TGTGCCAGCAGTACCCGGGACAGAAGAAGGTACGAGCAGTACTTC
>.|.|TRBJ2-6|15|TRBV6-5
CASSYGFSGANVLTF
TGTGCCAGCAGTTACGGTTTCTCTGGGGCCAACGTCCTGACTTTC
>.|TRBD1|TRBJ2-5|17|TRBV5-1
CASSSPTGQGLGETQYF
TGCGCCAGCAGCTCACCCACCGGACAGGGGCTGGGGGAGACCCAGTACTTC
>few|.|TRBJ1-1|14|TRBV4-1
CASRSGSGSTEAFF
TGCGCCAGCCGTAGCGGATCAGGGAGCACTGAAGCTTTCTTT
>.|TRBD2|TRBJ2-1|16|TRBV12-3/TRBV12-4
CASSLLGTSGANEQFF
TGTGCCAGCAGTTTATTGGGGACTAGCGGGGCCAATGAGCAGTTCTTC
>.|.|TRBJ1-3|14|TRBV24-1
CATSDGYSGNTIYF
TGTGCCACCAGTGATGGCTACTCTGGAAACACCATATATTTT
>few|.|TRBJ2-1|14|TRBV20-1
CSAPSVSSYNEQFF
TGCAGTGCCCCCTCCGTCAGCTCCTACAATGAGCAGTTCTTC
>few|.|TRBJ2-2|14|TRBV24-1
CATSDDIHTGELFF
TGTGCCACCAGTGATGACATACACACCGGGGAGCTGTTTTTT
>.|TRBD2|TRBJ2-7|17|TRBV4-1
CASSHEPRTSGGYEQYF
TGCGCCAGCAGCCACGAACCCAGGACTAGCGGGGGCTACGAGCAGTACTTC
>.|.|TRBJ2-3|14|TRBV11-2
CASSPDRYGDTQYF
TGTGCCAGCAGCCCCGACAGGTACGGGGATACGCAGTATTTT
>.|TRBD2|TRBJ2-6|17|TRBV7-2
CASSYHSGGAGANVLTF
TGTGCCAGCAGCTACCATAGCGGGGGGGCTGGGGCCAACGTCCTGACTTTC